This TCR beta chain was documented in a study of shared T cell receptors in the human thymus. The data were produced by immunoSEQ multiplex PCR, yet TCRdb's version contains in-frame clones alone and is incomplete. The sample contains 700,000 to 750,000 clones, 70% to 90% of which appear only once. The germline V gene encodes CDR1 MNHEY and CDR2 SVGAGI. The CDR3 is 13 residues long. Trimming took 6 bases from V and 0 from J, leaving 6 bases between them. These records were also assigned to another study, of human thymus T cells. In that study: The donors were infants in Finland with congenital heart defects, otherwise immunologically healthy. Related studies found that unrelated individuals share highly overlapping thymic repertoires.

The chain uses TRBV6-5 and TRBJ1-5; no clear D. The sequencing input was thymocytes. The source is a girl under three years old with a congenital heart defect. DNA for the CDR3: TGTGCCAGCAGCCCTCTTAGCAATCAGCCCCAGCATTTT. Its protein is CASSPLSNQPQHF.